This T cell receptor beta chain stems from a study of blood T cells in healthy people across ages. Study results and caveats: Age showed a roughly linear inverse relationship with TCR beta diversity per million T cells.

A second about 6 to 11 cycle PCR used barcoded and J-beta primers. A template-switch adaptor with 12 random nucleotides tagged each cDNA molecule. TCRdb re-called the 5' RACE reads through MiXCR, storing one row per CDR3 protein. The sample has about 1.1 million distinct CDR3 sequences, roughly two fifths seen once. Unmatched junction bases numbered 5, after V lost 3 bases and J lost 0 bases. The CDR3 totals 14 residues. Looked up from germline, CDR1 is DFQATT and CDR2 is SNEGSKA (reference sequence). Only a few counts were recorded for this clonotype. Its specificity is not known. The sample consisted of blood. The chain employs TRBV20-1 and TRBJ2-7, with 7 bases aligning to TRBD2. This sequence originates from a man aged 18 to 29 in good health. This CDR3 is CSASTRTSSYEQYF. CDR3 DNA: TGCAGTGCTAGCACCCGGACTAGCTCCTACGAGCAGTACTTC.